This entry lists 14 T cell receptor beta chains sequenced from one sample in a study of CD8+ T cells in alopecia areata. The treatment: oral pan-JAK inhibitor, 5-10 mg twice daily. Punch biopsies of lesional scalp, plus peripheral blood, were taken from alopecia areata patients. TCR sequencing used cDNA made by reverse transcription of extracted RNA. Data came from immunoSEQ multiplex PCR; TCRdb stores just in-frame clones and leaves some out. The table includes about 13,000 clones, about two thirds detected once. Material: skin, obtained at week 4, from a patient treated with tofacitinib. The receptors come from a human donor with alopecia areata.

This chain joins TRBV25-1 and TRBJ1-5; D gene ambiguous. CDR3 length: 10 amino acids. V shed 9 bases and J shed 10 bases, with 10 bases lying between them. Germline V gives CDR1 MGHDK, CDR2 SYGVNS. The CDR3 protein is CASHTRPQHF. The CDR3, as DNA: TGTGCCAGTCACACCAGACCCCAGCATTTT.

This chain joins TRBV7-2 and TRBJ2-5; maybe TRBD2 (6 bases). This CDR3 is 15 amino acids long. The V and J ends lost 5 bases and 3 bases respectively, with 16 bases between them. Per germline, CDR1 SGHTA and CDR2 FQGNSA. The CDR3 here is CASSPKGGGKETQYF. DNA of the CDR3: TGTGCCAGCAGCCCCAAGGGCGGCGGGAAAGAGACCCAGTACTTC.

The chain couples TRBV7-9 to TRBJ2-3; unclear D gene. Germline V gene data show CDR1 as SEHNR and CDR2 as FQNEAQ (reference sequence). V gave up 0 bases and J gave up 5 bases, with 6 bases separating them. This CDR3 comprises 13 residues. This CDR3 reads CASSLAGQDTQYF. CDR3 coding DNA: TGTGCCAGCAGCTTAGCTGGTCAAGATACGCAGTATTTT. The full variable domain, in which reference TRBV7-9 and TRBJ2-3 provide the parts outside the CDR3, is DTGVSQNPRHKITKRGQNVTFRCDPISEHNRLYWYRQTLGQGPEFLTYFQNEAQLEKSRLLSDRFSAERPKGSFSTLEIQRTEQGDSAMYLCASSLAGQDTQYFGPGTRLTVL.

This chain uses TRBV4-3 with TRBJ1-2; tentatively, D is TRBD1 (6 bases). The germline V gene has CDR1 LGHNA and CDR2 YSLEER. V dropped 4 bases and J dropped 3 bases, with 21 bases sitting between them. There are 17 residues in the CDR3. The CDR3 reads CASSPGHAGGGYYGYTF. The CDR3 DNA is TGCGCCAGCAGCCCCGGCCACGCGGGGGGGGGCTACTATGGCTACACCTTC.

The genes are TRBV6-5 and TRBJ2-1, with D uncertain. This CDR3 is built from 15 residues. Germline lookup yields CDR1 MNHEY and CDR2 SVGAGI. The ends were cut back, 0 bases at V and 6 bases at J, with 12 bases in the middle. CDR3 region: CASSYSWSEGNEQFF. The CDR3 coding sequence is TGTGCCAGCAGTTACTCGTGGTCCGAAGGCAATGAGCAGTTCTTC.

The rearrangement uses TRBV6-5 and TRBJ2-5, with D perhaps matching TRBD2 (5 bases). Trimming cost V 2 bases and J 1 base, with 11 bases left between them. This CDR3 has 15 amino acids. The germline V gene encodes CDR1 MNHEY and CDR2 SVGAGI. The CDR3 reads CASSYQVAPQETQYF. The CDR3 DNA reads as TGTGCCAGCAGTTACCAGGTAGCGCCCCAAGAGACCCAGTACTTC.

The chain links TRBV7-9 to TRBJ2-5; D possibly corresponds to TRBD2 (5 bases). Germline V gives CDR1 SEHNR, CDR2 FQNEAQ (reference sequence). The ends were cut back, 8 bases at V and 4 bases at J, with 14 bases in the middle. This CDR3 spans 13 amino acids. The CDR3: CASLRGLGETQYF. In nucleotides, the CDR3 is TGTGCCAGCTTACGGGGTTTGGGAGAGACCCAGTACTTC.

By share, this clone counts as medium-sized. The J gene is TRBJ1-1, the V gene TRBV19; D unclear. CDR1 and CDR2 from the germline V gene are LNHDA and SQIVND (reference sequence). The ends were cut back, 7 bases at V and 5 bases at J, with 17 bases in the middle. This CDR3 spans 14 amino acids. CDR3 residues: CASTTSRGTTEAFF. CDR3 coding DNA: TGTGCCAGTACTACTAGTCGAGGAACAACTGAAGCTTTCTTT.

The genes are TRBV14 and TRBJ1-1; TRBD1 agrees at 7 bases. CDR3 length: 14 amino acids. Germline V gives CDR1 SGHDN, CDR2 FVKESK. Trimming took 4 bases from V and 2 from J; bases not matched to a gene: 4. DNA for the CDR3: TGTGCCAGCAGCCGGGGGACAGTAAACACTGAAGCTTTCTTT. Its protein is CASSRGTVNTEAFF.

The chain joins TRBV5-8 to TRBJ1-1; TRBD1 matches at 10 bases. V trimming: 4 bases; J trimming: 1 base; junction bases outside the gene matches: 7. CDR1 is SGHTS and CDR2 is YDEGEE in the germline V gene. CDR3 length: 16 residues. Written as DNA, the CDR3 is TGTGCCAGCAGCACCGGGACAGGGGCCCCGAACACTGAAGCTTTCTTT. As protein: CASSTGTGAPNTEAFF.

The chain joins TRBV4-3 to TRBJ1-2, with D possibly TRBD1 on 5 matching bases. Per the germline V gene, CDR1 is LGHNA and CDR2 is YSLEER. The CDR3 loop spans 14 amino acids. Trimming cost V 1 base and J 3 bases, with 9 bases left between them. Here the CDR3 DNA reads TGCGCCAGCAGCCAAGCCTGGGGGGACTATGGCTACACCTTC. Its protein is CASSQAWGDYGYTF.

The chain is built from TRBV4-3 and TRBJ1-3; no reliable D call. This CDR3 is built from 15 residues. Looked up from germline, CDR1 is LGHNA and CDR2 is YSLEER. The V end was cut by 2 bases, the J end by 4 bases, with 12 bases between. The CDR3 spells CASSQSGSQGNTIYF. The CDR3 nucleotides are TGCGCCAGCAGCCAATCGGGGTCACAAGGAAACACCATATATTTT.

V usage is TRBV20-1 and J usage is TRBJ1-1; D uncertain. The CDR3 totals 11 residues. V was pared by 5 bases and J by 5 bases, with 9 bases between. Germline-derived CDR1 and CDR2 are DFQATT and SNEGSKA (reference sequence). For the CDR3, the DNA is TGCAGTGCTGGAAGCGGGACTGAAGCTTTCTTT. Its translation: CSAGSGTEAFF.

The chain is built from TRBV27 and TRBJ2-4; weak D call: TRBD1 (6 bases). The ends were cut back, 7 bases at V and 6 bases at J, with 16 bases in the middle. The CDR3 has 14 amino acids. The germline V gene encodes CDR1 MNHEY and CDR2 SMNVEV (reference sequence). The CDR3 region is CASNTQGSGNIQYF. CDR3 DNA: TGTGCCAGCAACACCCAGGGGTCGGGAAACATTCAGTACTTC.